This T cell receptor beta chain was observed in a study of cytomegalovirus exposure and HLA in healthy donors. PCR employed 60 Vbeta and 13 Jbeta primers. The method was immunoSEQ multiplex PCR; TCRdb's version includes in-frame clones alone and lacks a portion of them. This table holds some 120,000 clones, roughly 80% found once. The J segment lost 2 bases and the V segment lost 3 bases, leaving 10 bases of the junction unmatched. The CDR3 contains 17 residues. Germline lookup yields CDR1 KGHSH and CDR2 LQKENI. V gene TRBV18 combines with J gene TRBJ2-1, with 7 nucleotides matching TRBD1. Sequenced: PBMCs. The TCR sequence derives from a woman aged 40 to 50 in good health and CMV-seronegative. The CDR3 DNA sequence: TGTGCCAGCTCACCGCTGCTAGGGGGCGTAGCCTACAATGAGCAGTTCTTC. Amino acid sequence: CASSPLLGGVAYNEQFF.